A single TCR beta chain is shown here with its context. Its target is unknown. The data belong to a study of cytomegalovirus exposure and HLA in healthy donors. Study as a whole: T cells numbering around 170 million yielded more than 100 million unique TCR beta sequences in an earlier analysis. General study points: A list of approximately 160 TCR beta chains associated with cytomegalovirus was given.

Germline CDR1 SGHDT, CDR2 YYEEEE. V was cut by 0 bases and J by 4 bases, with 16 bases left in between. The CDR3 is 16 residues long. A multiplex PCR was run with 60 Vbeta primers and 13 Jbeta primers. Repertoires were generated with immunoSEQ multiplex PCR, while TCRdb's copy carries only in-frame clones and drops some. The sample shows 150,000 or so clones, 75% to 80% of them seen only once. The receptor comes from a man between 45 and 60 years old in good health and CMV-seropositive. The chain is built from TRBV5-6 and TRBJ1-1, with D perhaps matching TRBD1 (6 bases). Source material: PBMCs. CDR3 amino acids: CASSLDVQGFRTEAFF. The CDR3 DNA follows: TGTGCCAGCAGCTTGGATGTACAGGGTTTTCGCACTGAAGCTTTCTTT. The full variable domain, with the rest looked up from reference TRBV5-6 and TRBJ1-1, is DAGVTQSPTHLIKTRGQQVTLRCSPKSGHDTVSWYQQALGQGPQFIFQYYEEEERQRGNFPDRFSGHQFPNYSSELNVNALLLGDSALYLCASSLDVQGFRTEAFFGQGTRLTVV.